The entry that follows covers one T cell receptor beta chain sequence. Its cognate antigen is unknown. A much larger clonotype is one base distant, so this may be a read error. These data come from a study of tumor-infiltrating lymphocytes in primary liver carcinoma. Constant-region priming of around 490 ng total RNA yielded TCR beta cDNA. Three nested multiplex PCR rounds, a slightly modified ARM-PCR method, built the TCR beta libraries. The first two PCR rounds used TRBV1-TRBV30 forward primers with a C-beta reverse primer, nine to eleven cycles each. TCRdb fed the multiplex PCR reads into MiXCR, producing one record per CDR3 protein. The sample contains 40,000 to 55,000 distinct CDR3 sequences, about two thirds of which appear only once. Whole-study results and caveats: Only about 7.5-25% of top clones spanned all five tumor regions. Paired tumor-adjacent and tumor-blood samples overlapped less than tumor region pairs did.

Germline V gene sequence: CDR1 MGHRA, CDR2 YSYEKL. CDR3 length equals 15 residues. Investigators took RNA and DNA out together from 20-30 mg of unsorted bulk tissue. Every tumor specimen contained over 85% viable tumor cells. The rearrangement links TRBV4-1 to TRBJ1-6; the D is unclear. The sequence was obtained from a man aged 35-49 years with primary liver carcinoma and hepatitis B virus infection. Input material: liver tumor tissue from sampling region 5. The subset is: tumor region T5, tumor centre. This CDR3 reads CASSQGTSYNPPLHF. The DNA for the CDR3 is TGCGCCAGCAGCCAAGGGACCTCCTATAATCCACCCCTCCACTTT.